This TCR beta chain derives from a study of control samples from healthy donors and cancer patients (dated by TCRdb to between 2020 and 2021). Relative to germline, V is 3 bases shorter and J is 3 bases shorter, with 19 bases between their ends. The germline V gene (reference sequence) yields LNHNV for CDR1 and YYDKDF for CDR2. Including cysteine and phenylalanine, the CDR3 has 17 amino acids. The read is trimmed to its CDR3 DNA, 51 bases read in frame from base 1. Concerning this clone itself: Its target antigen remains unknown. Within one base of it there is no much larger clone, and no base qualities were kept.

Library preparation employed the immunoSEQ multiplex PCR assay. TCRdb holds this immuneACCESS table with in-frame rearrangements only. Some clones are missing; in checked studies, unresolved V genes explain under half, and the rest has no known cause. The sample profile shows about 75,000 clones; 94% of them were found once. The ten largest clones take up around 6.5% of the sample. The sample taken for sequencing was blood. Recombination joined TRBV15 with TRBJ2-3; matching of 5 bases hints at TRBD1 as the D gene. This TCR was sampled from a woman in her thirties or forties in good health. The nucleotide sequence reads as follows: TGTGCCACCAGCAGTCCTCTCAGGGCAGGGTTTACAGATACGCAGTATTTT. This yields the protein CATSSPLRAGFTDTQYF.